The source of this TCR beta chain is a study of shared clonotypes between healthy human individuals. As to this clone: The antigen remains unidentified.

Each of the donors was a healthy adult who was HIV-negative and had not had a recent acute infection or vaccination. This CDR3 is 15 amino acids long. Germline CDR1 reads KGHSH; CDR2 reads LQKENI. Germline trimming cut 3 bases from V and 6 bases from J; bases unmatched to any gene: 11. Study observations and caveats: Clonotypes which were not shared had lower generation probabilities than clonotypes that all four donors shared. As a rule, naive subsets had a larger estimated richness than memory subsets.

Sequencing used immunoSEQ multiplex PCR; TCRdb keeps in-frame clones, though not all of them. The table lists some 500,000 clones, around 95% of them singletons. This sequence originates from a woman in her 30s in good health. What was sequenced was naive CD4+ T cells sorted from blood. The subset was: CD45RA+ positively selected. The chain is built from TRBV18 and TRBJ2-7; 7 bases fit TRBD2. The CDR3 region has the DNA TGTGCCAGCTCACCCCGGCAGGGAGGGAGCGTCGAGCAGTACTTC. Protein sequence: CASSPRQGGSVEQYF.